These 2 T cell receptor beta chains originate from one sample sequenced in a study of early T cells in non-severe SARS-CoV-2 infection. TCRdb passed the 5' RACE reads through MiXCR, listing each CDR3 protein once. Seen here are about 97,000 distinct CDR3 sequences, approximately 9.9% observed once, and the top ten hold around 4.6%. This specimen was whole blood, taken at baseline. Source of these receptors: an adult who was a healthcare worker with PCR-confirmed SARS-CoV-2 infection or an uninfected control (not recorded which).

This clonotype was observed a handful of times. V gene TRBV7-8 combines with J gene TRBJ2-2, with D possibly matching TRBD2 (7 bases). This CDR3 has 16 amino acids. V was trimmed by 5 bases and J by 3 bases, leaving 16 bases between them. The germline CDR1 and CDR2 sequences are SGHVS and FQNEAQ. In DNA form, the CDR3 reads TGTGCCAGCAGCCACAGGGCGGGGGCCTACACCGGGGAGCTGTTTTTT. It codes for CASSHRAGAYTGELFF.

This rearrangement joins TRBV4-1 to TRBJ1-3; perhaps TRBD1 as D (6 bases). V was pared by 6 bases and J by 0 bases, with 18 bases between. This CDR3 comprises 17 residues. Germline V gives CDR1 MGHRA, CDR2 YSYEKL. CDR3 sequence: CASSLLIGGSSGNTIYF. Here the CDR3 DNA reads TGCGCCAGCAGTCTTCTTATTGGGGGCAGCTCTGGAAACACCATATATTTT.